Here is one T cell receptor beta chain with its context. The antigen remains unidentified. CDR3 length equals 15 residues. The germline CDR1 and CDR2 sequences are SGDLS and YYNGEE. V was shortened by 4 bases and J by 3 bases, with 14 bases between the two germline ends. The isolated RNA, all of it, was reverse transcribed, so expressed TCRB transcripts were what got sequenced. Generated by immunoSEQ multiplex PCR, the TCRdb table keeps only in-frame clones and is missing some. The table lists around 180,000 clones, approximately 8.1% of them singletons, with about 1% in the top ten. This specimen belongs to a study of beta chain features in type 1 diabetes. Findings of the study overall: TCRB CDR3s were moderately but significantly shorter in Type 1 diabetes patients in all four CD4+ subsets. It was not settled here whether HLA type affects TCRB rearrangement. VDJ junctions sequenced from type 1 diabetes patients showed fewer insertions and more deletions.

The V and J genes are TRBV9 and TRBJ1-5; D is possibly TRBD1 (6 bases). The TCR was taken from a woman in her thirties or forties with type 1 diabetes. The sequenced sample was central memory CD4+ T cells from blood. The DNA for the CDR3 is TGTGCCAGCAGCCCTACGGACAGCTACAATCAGCCCCAGCATTTT. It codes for CASSPTDSYNQPQHF.